The 19 T cell receptor beta chains in this list originate from one sample, sequenced in a study of CD8 T cells in ankylosing spondylitis. TCRdb used MiXCR to reprocess the 5' RACE reads, holding one entry per CDR3 protein. The repertoire holds under 300,000 distinct CDR3 sequences, with about 18% as singletons. The sequencing sample was made of blood, either unsorted or a sorted T cell fraction (not recorded which). Every receptor here comes from a male donor with ankylosing spondylitis or in good health (not recorded which).

The chain employs TRBV28 and TRBJ2-1, with TRBD2 matching 7 bases. CDR3 size: 14 residues. Trimming removed 5 bases from V and 6 bases from J; junction bases left unmatched: 7. The germline CDR1 and CDR2 sequences are MDHEN and SYDVKM. The CDR3 coding sequence is TGTGCCAGCAGTCCCCGGACTAGAACCAATGAGCAGTTCTTC. Protein sequence: CASSPRTRTNEQFF.

In this sample, this clonotype turned up a few times. The V call is TRBV7-3, the J call TRBJ2-5; tentative D call: TRBD2 (6 bases). Germline loops: CDR1 SGHTA, CDR2 FQGTGA. V was pared by 2 bases and J by 2 bases, with 12 bases between. The length of the CDR3 is 15 residues. The CDR3, as DNA: TGTGCCAGCAGCTTATCCGGGGGAATACAAGAGACCCAGTACTTC. It codes for CASSLSGGIQETQYF. Filled out from reference TRBV7-3 and TRBJ2-5, the complete variable domain reads GAGVSQTPSNKVTEKGKYVELRCDPISGHTALYWYRQSLGQGPEFLIYFQGTGAADDSGLPNDRFFAVRPEGSVSTLKIQRTERGDSAVYLCASSLSGGIQETQYFGPGTRLLVL.

Comments on this clonotype: Because it lacks the conserved phenylalanine or tryptophan at the end, this CDR3 is likely a read error. This chain uses TRBV12-3 or TRBV12-4 with TRBJ2-1; unclear D gene. The CDR3 is 14 amino acids. V shed 6 bases and J shed 8 bases, with 17 bases lying between them. The CDR3 DNA reads as TGTGCCAGCAGCCTCACGACCCTTTTGGATGAGCAGTTCTCC. Translating it yields CASSLTTLLDEQFS.

This clonotype was detected ten times or more. V gene TRBV28 combines with J gene TRBJ2-3; 11 nucleotides align to TRBD2. Unmatched junction bases numbered 9, after V lost 5 bases and J lost 2 bases. CDR3 length: 17 amino acids. The germline V gene has CDR1 MDHEN and CDR2 SYDVKM. The CDR3 loop reads CASSPTGTSGITDTQYF. CDR3 bases: TGTGCCAGCAGTCCCACCGGGACTAGCGGAATCACAGATACGCAGTATTTT.

This CDR3 reads CASSPRVPAWEQYF. As DNA, the CDR3 is TGTGCCAGCAGCCCCCGGGTCCCGGCGTGGGAGCAGTACTTC. The genes are TRBV13 and TRBJ2-7; no firm D call. V dropped 5 bases and J dropped 7 bases, with 18 bases sitting between them. Germline V gives CDR1 PRHDT, CDR2 FYEKMQ (reference sequence). This CDR3 has 14 amino acids.

The chain couples TRBV7-2 to TRBJ2-4, with 7 bases matching TRBD1. The CDR3 covers 16 residues. J lost 0 bases, V lost 5 bases, and 7 bases had no gene match. Germline CDR1 SGHTA, CDR2 FQGNSA. The CDR3 DNA reads TGTGCCAGCAGCATGTACAGGGGACAAGCCAAAAACATTCAGTACTTC. This translates into CASSMYRGQAKNIQYF.

This clonotype was found a few times. This sequence joins TRBV6-1 and TRBJ2-7; the match to TRBD1 covers 8 bases. CDR1 is MNHNS and CDR2 is SASEGT in the germline V gene. V was pared by 10 bases and J by 5 bases, with 10 bases of the junction left unmatched. This CDR3 contains 13 residues. As DNA, the CDR3 is TGTGCCACCCAGGACAGGGCAATCCACGAGCAGTACTTC. The encoded protein is CATQDRAIHEQYF.

This chain joins TRBV5-1 and TRBJ2-1, with unresolved D. V was clipped by 4 bases and J by 0 bases, with 11 bases between them. The CDR3 spans 15 residues. Germline-derived CDR1 and CDR2 are SGHRS and YFSETQ. CDR3 sequence reads: CASSEDDPSYNEQFF. The DNA of the CDR3 is TGCGCCAGCAGCGAGGACGACCCCTCCTACAATGAGCAGTTCTTC.

This clonotype has at least ten counts. The chain couples TRBV9 to TRBJ2-7, with a weak D call TRBD2 (5 bases). In germline, CDR1 is SGDLS, CDR2 YYNGEE. Trimming took off 4 bases at V and 0 bases at J, with 11 bases between the two ends. This CDR3 region has 14 residues. The CDR3 reads CASSLSGFSYEQYF. CDR3 in DNA: TGTGCCAGCAGCCTGAGCGGATTCTCCTACGAGCAGTACTTC.

The sample holds a few counts of this clonotype. This chain connects TRBV12-5 to TRBJ2-4; D unresolved. The V and J ends lost 3 bases and 7 bases respectively, with 13 bases between them. Germline V gene data show CDR1 as LGHNT and CDR2 as FRNRAP. The CDR3 spans 14 residues. CDR3 DNA sequence: TGTGCTAGTGGTTTAAGCCACCCCGGGAACATTCAGTACTTC. This translates into CASGLSHPGNIQYF.

The CDR3 DNA sequence: TGCAGCGTTGAGGCAGGGAACAATGAGCAGTTCTTC. Its translation: CSVEAGNNEQFF. The V and J genes are TRBV29-1 and TRBJ2-1; maybe TRBD1 (5 bases). The CDR3 sequence is 12 residues long. Germline lookup yields CDR1 SQVTM and CDR2 ANQGSEA. The V gene lost 3 bases and the J gene lost 5 bases, with 8 bases spanning the gap.

The sample holds a few counts of this clonotype. The chain is built from TRBV4-3 and TRBJ2-1; a weak D match, TRBD1 (5 bases). The CDR3 sequence is 16 residues long. V lost 0 bases and J lost 5, with 14 bases in between. Germline CDR1 is LGHNA and CDR2 is YSLEER. The CDR3 DNA is TGCGCCAGCAGCCAAGAAGGGGCAGAGACTGACAATGAGCAGTTCTTC. Encoded protein: CASSQEGAETDNEQFF.

The chain recombines TRBV3-1 with TRBJ1-2; tentative D call: TRBD1 (6 bases). CDR1 and CDR2 (germline): LGHDT, YNNKEL (reference sequence). V was clipped by 1 base and J by 6 bases, with 12 bases between them. CDR3 length equals 14 residues. CDR3 DNA sequence: TGTGCCAGCAGCCAAGGGGGACACCTAGATGGCTACACCTTC. It specifies CASSQGGHLDGYTF.

This clonotype was seen only a few times. The rearrangement links TRBV20-1 to TRBJ2-1; TRBD2 agrees at 9 bases. Germline values: CDR1 DFQATT, CDR2 SNEGSKA (reference sequence). The ends lost 1 base at V and 2 bases at J; junction bases unmatched: 6. The CDR3 consists of 16 residues. This CDR3 reads CSARGSREGAYNEQFF. The CDR3 DNA follows: TGCAGTGCTAGAGGTTCGCGGGAGGGGGCCTACAATGAGCAGTTCTTC.

There are a few counts of this clonotype. J is TRBJ2-6 and V is TRBV9, with D maybe TRBD2 (6 bases). Germline V CDR1 and CDR2: SGDLS, YYNGEE. This CDR3 region has 16 residues. V dropped 0 bases and J dropped 1 base, with 8 bases sitting between them. The CDR3 reads CASSVAGGSGANVLTF. In DNA, the CDR3 is TGTGCCAGCAGCGTAGCTGGGGGGTCTGGGGCCAACGTCCTGACTTTC.

The V gene is TRBV5-1, the J gene TRBJ2-1; TRBD2 matches at 7 bases. The germline V gene has CDR1 SGHRS and CDR2 YFSETQ. CDR3 length: 16 amino acids. V was pared by 3 bases and J by 3 bases, with 9 bases of the junction left unmatched. The CDR3 is CASSYPLRENYNEQFF. In DNA form, the CDR3 reads TGCGCCAGCAGCTACCCCTTGCGGGAGAACTACAATGAGCAGTTCTTC.

This chain uses TRBV27 with TRBJ2-7, with 8 bases identical to TRBD1. The germline V gene has CDR1 MNHEY and CDR2 SMNVEV (reference sequence). V shed 6 bases and J 4 bases; nucleotides not matched to a gene: 8. CDR3 length equals 14 residues. CDR3 amino acids: CASSFRGLGYEQYF. The DNA of the CDR3 is TGTGCCAGCAGCTTCAGGGGGCTAGGATACGAGCAGTACTTC.

The CDR3 sequence is CASSQEAVISLAPGSTDTQYF. As DNA, the CDR3 is TGTGCCAGCAGCCAAGAAGCGGTGATATCGTTAGCGCCGGGGTCCACAGATACGCAGTATTTT. J is TRBJ2-3 and V is TRBV4-2; a possible D gene is TRBD2 (5 bases). Germline V lookup: CDR1 LGHNA, CDR2 YNFKEQ. Trimming stripped 0 bases from V and 2 bases from J, with 27 bases between. The length of the CDR3 is 21 residues.

This clonotype has a count of ten or more. CDR3 amino acids: CASSLSGQSPLHF. The DNA for the CDR3 is TGTGCCAGCAGTTTGTCAGGCCAATCACCCCTCCACTTT. The chain couples TRBV27 to TRBJ1-6; D not certain. Germline assignment: CDR1 MNHEY and CDR2 SMNVEV (reference sequence). Between the trimmed V and J ends, which lost 3 bases and 10 bases, there was a span of 10 bases. The length of the CDR3 is 13 residues.